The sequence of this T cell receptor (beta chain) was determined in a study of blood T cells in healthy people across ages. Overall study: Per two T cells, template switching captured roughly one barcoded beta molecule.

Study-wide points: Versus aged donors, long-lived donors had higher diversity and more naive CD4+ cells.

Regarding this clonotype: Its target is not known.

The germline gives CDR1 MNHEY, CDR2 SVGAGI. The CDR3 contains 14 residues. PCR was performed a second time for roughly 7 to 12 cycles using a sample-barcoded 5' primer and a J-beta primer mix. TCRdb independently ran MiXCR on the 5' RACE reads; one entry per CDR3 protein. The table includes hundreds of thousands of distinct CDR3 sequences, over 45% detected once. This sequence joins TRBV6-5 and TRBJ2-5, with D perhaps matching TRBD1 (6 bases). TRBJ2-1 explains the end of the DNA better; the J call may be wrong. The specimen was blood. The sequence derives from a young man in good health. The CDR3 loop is CASRDSGRAETQFF. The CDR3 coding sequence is TGTGCCAGCAGGGACAGCGGACGAGCAGAGACCCAGTTCTTC.